The clone carrying this TCR beta chain was observed many times. What it binds is unknown. This record comes from a study of T cells after yellow fever vaccination. Study-wide findings and caveats: The presence of abundant clonotypes contaminating from the bulk population was possible in FACS-sorted repertoires. A secondary response was less intense yet reached its peak sooner, at day 5 versus 15. Post-booster reappearance was seen for most primary-vaccination clones (just under 97% CD4, around 90% CD8).

The J segment lost 1 base and the V segment lost 4 bases, leaving 1 base of the junction unmatched. The germline gives CDR1 SGHTA, CDR2 FQGTGA. This CDR3 spans 14 amino acids. Making TCR cDNA involved 5'RACE template switching, which added UMIs and a universal primer site. One entry per CDR3 protein results from TCRdb running MiXCR on the 5' RACE reads. The sample includes some 350,000 distinct CDR3 sequences, about 4% of them seen just once. The genes are TRBV7-3 and TRBJ2-1, with TRBD2 matching over 7 bases. This TCR was sampled from a young man who received the YFV17D yellow fever vaccine. The specimen was PBMCs, collected 5 days after the yellow fever booster vaccination. The CDR3 DNA sequence: TGTGCCAGCAGCTGGGGGGGGTCCTACAATGAGCAGTTCTTC. Translating gives CASSWGGSYNEQFF.